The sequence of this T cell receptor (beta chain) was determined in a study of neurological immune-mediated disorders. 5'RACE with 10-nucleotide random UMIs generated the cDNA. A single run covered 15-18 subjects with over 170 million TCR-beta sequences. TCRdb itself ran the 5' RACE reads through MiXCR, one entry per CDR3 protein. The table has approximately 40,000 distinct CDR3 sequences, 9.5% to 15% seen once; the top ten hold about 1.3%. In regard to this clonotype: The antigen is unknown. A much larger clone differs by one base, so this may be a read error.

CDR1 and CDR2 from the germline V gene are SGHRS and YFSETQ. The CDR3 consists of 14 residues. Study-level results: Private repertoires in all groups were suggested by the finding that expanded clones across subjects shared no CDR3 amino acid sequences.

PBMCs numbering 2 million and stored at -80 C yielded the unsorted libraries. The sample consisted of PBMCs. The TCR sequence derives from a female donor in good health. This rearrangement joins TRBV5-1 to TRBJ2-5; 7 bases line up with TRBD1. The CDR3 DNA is TGCGCCAGCTGGACAGGAAAGCTTCAAGAGACCCAGTGCTTC. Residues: CASWTGKLQETQCF.